The source of this T cell receptor (beta chain) is a study of kidney transplant recipient with SARS-CoV-2 infection. The CDR3 has 14 amino acids. Deletions cut 2 bases from V and 9 bases from J, with 17 bases between. Germline V gene data show CDR1 as MDHEN and CDR2 as SYDVKM. In regard to this clonotype: A much larger clone is a single base away; this may be a read error.

TCRdb re-derived calls from the reads in MiXCR, one entry per CDR3 protein. Altogether about 240,000 distinct CDR3 sequences are present, about 30% being singletons, with the ten largest covering roughly 7%. The material was a blood sample, obtained at baseline and between days 110 and 120 from a kidney transplant recipient. The chain links TRBV28 to TRBJ2-7; D is possibly TRBD1 (6 bases). The clonotype comes from a young adult male patient who had COVID-19 and was a kidney transplant recipient. Some T cells may be provided by the graft donor. In DNA, the CDR3 is TGTGCCAGCAGTTTAGACCAGGACAGTTGGGGGCAGTACTTC. Residues: CASSLDQDSWGQYF.